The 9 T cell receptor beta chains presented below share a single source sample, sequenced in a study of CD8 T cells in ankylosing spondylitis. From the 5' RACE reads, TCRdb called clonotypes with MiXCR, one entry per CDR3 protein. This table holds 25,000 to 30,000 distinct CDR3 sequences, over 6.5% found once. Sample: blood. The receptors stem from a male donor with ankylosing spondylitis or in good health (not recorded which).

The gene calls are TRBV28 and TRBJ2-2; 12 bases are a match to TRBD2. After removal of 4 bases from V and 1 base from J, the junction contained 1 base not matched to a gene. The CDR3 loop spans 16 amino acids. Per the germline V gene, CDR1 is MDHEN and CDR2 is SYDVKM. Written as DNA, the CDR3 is TGTGCCAGCAGTTGGGGACTAGCGGGGAACACCGGGGAGCTGTTTTTT. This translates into CASSWGLAGNTGELFF. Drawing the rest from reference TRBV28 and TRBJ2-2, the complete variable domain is DVKVTQSSRYLVKRTGEKVFLECVQDMDHENMFWYRQDPGLGLRLIYFSYDVKMKEKGDIPEGYSVSREKKERFSLILESASTNQTSMYLCASSWGLAGNTGELFFGEGSRLTVL.

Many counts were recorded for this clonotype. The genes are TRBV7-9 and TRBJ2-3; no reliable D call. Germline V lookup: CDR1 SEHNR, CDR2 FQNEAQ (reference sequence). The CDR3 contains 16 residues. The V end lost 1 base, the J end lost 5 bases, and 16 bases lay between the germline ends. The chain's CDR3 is CASSLGPTRFGDTQYF. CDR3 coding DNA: TGTGCCAGCAGCTTAGGTCCAACTCGTTTTGGAGATACGCAGTATTTT. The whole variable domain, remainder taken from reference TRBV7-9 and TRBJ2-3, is DTGVSQNPRHKITKRGQNVTFRCDPISEHNRLYWYRQTLGQGPEFLTYFQNEAQLEKSRLLSDRFSAERPKGSFSTLEIQRTEQGDSAMYLCASSLGPTRFGDTQYFGPGTRLTVL.

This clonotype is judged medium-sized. The CDR3 DNA is TGTGCCAGCAGTGCAGGGGGCGAGCAGTACGTC. It encodes CASSAGGEQYV. The V gene is TRBV6-6, the J gene TRBJ2-7, with TRBD1 identical over 7 bases. With V trimmed by 5 bases and J by 6 bases, 1 base remained unmatched. The CDR3 runs to 11 residues. The V gene's germline CDR1 is MNHNY and CDR2 SVGAGI (reference sequence).

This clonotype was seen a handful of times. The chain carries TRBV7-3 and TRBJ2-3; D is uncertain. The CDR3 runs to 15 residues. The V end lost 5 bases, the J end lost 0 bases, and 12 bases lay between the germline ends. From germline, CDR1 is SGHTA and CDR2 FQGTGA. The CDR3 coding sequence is TGTGCCAGCAGCCCTCAGTCCCGGAGCACAGATACGCAGTATTTT. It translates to CASSPQSRSTDTQYF.

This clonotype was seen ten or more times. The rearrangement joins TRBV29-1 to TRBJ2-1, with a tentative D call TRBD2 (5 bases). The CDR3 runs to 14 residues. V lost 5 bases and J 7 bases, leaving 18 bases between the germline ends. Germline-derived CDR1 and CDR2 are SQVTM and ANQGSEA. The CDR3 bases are TGCAGCGTTTTCTCGGCGGGTTTTGGGAATGAGCAGTTCTTC. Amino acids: CSVFSAGFGNEQFF.

The DNA of the CDR3 is TGCAGTGCCTTTGACAGGGTATGGGGAGATACGCAGTATTTT. The encoded protein is CSAFDRVWGDTQYF. V is TRBV20-1 and J is TRBJ2-3; 7 bases map to TRBD1. The V segment lost 6 bases and the J segment 5 bases; nucleotides outside the gene matches: 11. Per germline, CDR1 DFQATT and CDR2 SNEGSKA (reference sequence). This CDR3 has 14 amino acids.

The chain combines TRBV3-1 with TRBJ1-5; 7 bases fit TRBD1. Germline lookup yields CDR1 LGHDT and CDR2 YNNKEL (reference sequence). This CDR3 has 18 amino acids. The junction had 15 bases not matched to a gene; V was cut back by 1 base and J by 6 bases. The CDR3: CASSQGDRVDPTGQPQHF. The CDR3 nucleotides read TGTGCCAGCAGCCAAGGCGACAGGGTGGATCCTACGGGTCAGCCCCAGCATTTT.

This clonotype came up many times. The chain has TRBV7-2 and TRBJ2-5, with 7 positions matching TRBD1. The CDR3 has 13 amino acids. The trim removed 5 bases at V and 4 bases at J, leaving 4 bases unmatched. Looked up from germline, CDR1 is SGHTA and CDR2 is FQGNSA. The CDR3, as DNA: TGTGCCAGCAGCGTGACAGGGCCAGAGACCCAGTACTTC. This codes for CASSVTGPETQYF.

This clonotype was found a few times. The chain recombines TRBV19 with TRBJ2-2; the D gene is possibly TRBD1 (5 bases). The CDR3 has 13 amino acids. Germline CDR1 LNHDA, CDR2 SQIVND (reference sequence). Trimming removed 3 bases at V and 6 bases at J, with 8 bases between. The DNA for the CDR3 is TGTGCCAGTAGTATTTGGGGCGCCGGGGAGCTGTTTTTT. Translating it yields CASSIWGAGELFF. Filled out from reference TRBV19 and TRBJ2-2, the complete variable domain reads DGGITQSPKYLFRKEGQNVTLSCEQNLNHDAMYWYRQDPGQGLRLIYYSQIVNDFQKGDIAEGYSVSREKKESFPLTVTSAQKNPTAFYLCASSIWGAGELFFGEGSRLTVL.